This T cell receptor (beta chain) appears in the sequencing data of a study of shared clonotypes between healthy human individuals. J was trimmed by 4 bases and V by 4 bases; bases with no gene match: 7. The CDR3 extends over 15 amino acids. CDR1 and CDR2 (germline): GTSNPN, SVGIG (reference sequence). Findings and caveats of the study: Sampling covered blood only; tissue repertoires likely differ.

Deep-level assay runs were performed. Repertoires were generated with immunoSEQ multiplex PCR, while TCRdb's copy carries only in-frame clones and drops some. The sample records 2 million to 2.5 million clones, 95% being singletons. Concerning this clone itself: Its antigen is not identified.

This receptor was obtained from a man aged 18 to 30 in good health. Material for sequencing was naive CD4+ T cells sorted from blood. Subset specified: CD45RA+ positively selected. The chain joins TRBV30 to TRBJ2-2; 9 bases match TRBD1. The CDR3 DNA follows: TGTGCCTGGAATAGCGGACAGGGGCCCACCGGGGAGCTGTTTTTT. Translated: CAWNSGQGPTGELFF.